A single T cell receptor beta chain is shown here with its context. This clonotype was recorded a few times. What antigen it recognizes has not been identified. It has no much larger one-base neighbor in the sample; base qualities were not kept. The data were taken from a study of blood T cells in healthy people across ages (dated by TCRdb to 2015 to 2017). A note on the overall study: In model experiments, template switching captured roughly one uniquely barcoded TCR beta cDNA molecule for every two T cells. Using deep sequencing normalized with unique cDNA molecular identifiers, the study measured how TCR beta repertoire diversity changes with age. Four age groups were formed from the donors: young (average 16 years), middle-aged (approximately 40), aged (around 68) and long-lived (82). Two additional independent replicas of 1 million unique cDNA reads from the same blood draw were analyzed for two donors (one aged 18 to 30 and one aged 80 or older). Points the paper makes about the study in general: Total diversity estimates from one million sequenced T cells were considered lower bounds and underestimates. Because the CMV infection status of the donors was unknown, age-related changes in expanded clonotypes may potentially have been confounded. As age increased, observed TCR beta diversity per million T cells dropped in a roughly linear way, and a significant reduction was already evident by age 40. Compared with the aged group, the long-lived group had more naive CD4+ T cells, fewer expanded clones and increased TCR diversity, a pattern suggesting age selection. Because profiling used bulk unsorted PBMCs, naive and antigen-experienced compartments could not be compared conclusively. Observed TCR beta diversity correlated strongly with the percentage of naive T cells measured by flow cytometry.

At the junction V is shortened by 6 bases and J by 7 bases; bases outside the gene matches: 7. The CDR3, cysteine through phenylalanine, is 13 amino acids long. Only CDR3 DNA remains: 39 bases, in frame from the first base. CDR1 SQVTM and CDR2 ANQGSEA were looked up in the germline V gene. Systemically healthy Caucasian individuals from Russia, some 38 in total and aged about 6 to 95 years, were included as donors. About 9.6 milliliters of peripheral blood were collected from each donor into EDTA-treated Vacutainer tubes. Ficoll-Paque density-gradient centrifugation was used to isolate PBMCs, with at least 7 million per sample. Total RNA, at least 5 micrograms per sample, was extracted from PBMCs with Trizol reagent. Naive CD45RAhigh/CD27high T cell percentages were measured by flow cytometry on a PBMC aliquot from every donor. The library was obtained by 5' RACE. The instrument given in TCRdb is Illumina HiSeq 2500. A second PCR of roughly 6 to 11 cycles was run with a J-beta primer mix and a sample-barcoded 5' primer. Each TCR beta cDNA molecule received a unique molecular identifier from a template-switch 5' adaptor carrying 12 random nucleotides. Each sample yielded at least 2.5 million CDR3-containing paired-end reads. First-strand cDNA was synthesized from all RNA with the Mint cDNA synthesis kit, primed by a TRBC-specific oligonucleotide. Following uracil-DNA glycosylase treatment, all cDNA underwent a first 18-cycle PCR with the universal primers M1SS and BC2_uni_R. For the original study's pipeline: For normalization, 1 million high-quality reads were randomly selected from each sample, with every read carrying a distinct molecular identifier. Instead of being binned into consensus sequences, reads with shared molecular identifiers were discarded. MiTCR, run with a Q25 quality threshold and the strictest error-elimination algorithm, handled CDR3 identification, clonotype clustering and error correction. A nonparametric unseen species model using Euler transformation provided a lower-bound estimate of total TCR beta diversity. The raw public data were reprocessed by TCRdb itself: fastp quality trimming at Q25, MiXCR clonotype calling, in-frame beta chains only. Each CDR3 protein appears once, grouped with its most common genes and DNA. In this record, the V and J calls reflect TCRdb's handling and not the investigators' own analysis. Across this sample there are 750,000 to 850,000 distinct CDR3 sequences, with 20% to 25% seen only once. The top ten clones comprise under 4.5% of the sample.

The data were also submitted as part of a second study, on T cells of mothers and their children. The second publication reports: Donors were nine systemically healthy Caucasian individuals: three mothers and their six children. cDNA synthesis consumed the entire amount of extracted RNA, loaded at around 1.5 ug RNA in each 15 ul reaction. In the second PCR, the M1S primer added sample barcodes and 2-4 random nucleotides. Over 8.5 million TCR beta CDR3 reads were obtained for each mother, and approximately 3 million reads were obtained for each child. Thymic selection similarly shapes TCR recombination output in related and unrelated pairs, with minor effect from inherited differences. Normalized repertoire overlap was always found to be slightly, but never significantly, higher in related mother-child pairs than in unrelated mother-child pairs. Persistent microchimeric T cell clones were not detected, at a sensitivity of 95 to 100 clones per million clonotypes. In the study, deep NGS was used to compare the TCR beta repertoires of mothers and children, and features distinguishing related mother-child pairs from unrelated individuals were sought. Mothers averaged around 40 +/- 4 years of age and children averaged around 10 +/- 4 years. Libraries were sequenced on Illumina HiSeq 2000 with 100+100 nt paired-end reads after adapter ligation with NEBNext reagents. Mother and child libraries were prepared a month apart and sequenced in separate runs to prevent cross-contamination. Each donor had between 500,000 and 2,000,000 distinct TCR beta clonotypes identified. Naive TCR beta clonotypes were estimated from low-frequency clonotypes matched to each donor's FACS-determined naive share, without sorting.

Rearrangement joined TRBV29-1 to TRBJ2-1, with TRBD2 matching 9 junction bases. This clonotype was obtained from a boy aged 5-17 years in good health. Sequenced material: blood. The CDR3 protein is CSVERLAANEQFF. Read as DNA, the sequence is TGCAGCGTGGAGAGACTAGCGGCGAATGAGCAGTTCTTC.